This TCR beta chain appears in the sequencing data of a study of identical twins. CDR3 length: 12 residues. Trimming removed 5 bases at V and 0 bases at J, with 6 bases between. Germline V CDR1 and CDR2: DFQATT, SNEGSKA (reference sequence). In TCRdb, the 5' RACE reads were re-called with MiXCR into one record per CDR3 protein. The sample shows approximately 260,000 distinct CDR3 sequences, 6.5% to 9.5% of them seen only once. The study's findings and limits: The study found weaker excess twin sharing in beta out-of-frame sequences. There were fewer insertions in abundant cord blood beta clonotypes, but memory repertoires showed no such pattern. These conclusions were based on statistical analysis (cross-sectional, not following the same donors).

Regarding this clonotype: What it recognizes is unknown.

These same data were also listed under a study on yellow fever vaccine responses in identical twins.

Material for sequencing was CD8+ T cells sorted from blood. This TCR derives from a woman in her late teens or twenties in good health. This chain connects TRBV20-1 to TRBJ2-3, with unresolved D. CDR3 in DNA: TGCAGTGCTGGTGGGAGCACAGATACGCAGTATTTT. It codes for CSAGGSTDTQYF.